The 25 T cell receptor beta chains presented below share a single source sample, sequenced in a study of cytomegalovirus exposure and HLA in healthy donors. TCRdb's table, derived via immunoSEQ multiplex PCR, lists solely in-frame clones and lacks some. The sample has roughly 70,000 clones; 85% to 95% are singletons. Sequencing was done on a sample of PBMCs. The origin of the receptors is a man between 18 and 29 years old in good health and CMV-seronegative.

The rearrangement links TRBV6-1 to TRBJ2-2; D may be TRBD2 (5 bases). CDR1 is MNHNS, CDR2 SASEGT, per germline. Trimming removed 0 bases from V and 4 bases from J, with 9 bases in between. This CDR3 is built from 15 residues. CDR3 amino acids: CASSEARGFTGELFF. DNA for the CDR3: TGTGCCAGCAGTGAAGCTCGGGGTTTCACCGGGGAGCTGTTTTTT.

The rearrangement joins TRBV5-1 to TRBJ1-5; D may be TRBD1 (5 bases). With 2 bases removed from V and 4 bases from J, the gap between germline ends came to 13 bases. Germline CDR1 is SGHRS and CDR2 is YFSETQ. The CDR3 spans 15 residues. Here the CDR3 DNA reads TGCGCCAGCAGCTTAACCACAGGCCTAAATCAGCCCCAGCATTTT. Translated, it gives CASSLTTGLNQPQHF.

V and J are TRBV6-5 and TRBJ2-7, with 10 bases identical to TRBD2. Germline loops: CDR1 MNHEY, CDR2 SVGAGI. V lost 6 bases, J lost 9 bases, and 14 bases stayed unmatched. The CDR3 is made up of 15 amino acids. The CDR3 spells CASRGLGTSEPGQYF. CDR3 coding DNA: TGTGCCAGCAGAGGACTGGGGACTAGCGAGCCGGGGCAGTACTTC.

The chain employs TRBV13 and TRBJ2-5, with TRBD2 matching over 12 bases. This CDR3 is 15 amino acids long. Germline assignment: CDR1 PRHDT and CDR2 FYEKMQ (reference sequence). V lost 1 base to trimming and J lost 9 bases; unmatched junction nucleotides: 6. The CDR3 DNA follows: TGTGCCAGCAGCTTAGCTAGCGGGGGGGTCGAGGCCCAGTACTTC. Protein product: CASSLASGGVEAQYF.

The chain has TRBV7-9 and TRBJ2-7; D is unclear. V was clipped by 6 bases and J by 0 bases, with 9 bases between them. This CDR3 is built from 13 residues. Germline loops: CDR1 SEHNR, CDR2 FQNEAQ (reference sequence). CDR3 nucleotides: TGTGCCAGCAGTTCAGGTATCTCCTACGAGCAGTACTTC. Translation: CASSSGISYEQYF.

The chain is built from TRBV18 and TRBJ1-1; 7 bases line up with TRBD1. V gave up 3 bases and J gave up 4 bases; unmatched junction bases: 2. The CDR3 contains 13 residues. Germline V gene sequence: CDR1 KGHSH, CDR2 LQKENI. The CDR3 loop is CASSPDRLTEAFF. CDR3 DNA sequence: TGTGCCAGCTCACCGGACAGGCTCACTGAAGCTTTCTTT.

The CDR3: CASSQGQGPNTYEQYF. CDR3 nucleotide sequence: TGTGCCAGCTCGCAGGGACAGGGGCCCAACACCTACGAGCAGTACTTC. This rearrangement joins TRBV18 to TRBJ2-7; 10 nucleotides match TRBD1. V lost 6 bases to trimming and J lost 2 bases; unmatched junction nucleotides: 10. Per germline, CDR1 KGHSH and CDR2 LQKENI. The CDR3 is 16 amino acids.

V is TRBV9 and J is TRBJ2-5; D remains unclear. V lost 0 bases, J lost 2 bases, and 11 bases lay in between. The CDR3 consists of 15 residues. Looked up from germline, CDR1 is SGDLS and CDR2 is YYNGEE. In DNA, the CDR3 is TGTGCCAGCAGCGTAGGCCCCGGAGTGCAAGAGACCCAGTACTTC. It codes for CASSVGPGVQETQYF.

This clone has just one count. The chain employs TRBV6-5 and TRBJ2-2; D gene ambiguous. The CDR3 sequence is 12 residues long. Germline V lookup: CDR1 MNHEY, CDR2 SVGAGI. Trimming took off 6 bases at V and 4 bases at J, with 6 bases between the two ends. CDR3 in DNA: TGTGCCAGCAGAATGAGCACCGGGGAGCTGTTTTTT. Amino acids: CASRMSTGELFF.

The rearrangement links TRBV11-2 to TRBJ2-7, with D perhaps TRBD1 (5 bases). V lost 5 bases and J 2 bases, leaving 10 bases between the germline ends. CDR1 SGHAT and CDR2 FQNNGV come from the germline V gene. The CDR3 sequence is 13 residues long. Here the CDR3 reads CASSQGPTYEQYF. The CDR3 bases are TGTGCCAGCAGCCAGGGTCCCACCTACGAGCAGTACTTC.

Here the CDR3 reads CATTTGTGVEKLFF. Written as DNA, the CDR3 is TGTGCCACCACAACTGGGACAGGGGTCGAAAAACTGTTTTTT. The chain carries TRBV10-3 and TRBJ1-4; 10 bases are shared with TRBD1. CDR1 and CDR2 from the germline V gene are ENHRY and SYGVKD. V was clipped by 10 bases and J by 8 bases; unmatched bases: 10. CDR3 size: 14 residues.

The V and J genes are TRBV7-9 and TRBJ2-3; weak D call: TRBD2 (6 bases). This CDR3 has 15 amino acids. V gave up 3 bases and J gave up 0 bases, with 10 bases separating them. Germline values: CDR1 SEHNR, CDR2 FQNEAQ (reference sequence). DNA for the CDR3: TGTGCCAGCAGCTTTCCGGGGGACAGCACAGATACGCAGTATTTT. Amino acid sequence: CASSFPGDSTDTQYF.

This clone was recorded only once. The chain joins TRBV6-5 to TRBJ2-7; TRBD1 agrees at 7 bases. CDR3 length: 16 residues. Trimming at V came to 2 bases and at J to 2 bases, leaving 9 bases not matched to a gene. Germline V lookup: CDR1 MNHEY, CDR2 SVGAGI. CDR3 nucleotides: TGTGCCAGCAGTTACCTGTCGGGACAGACGACCTACGAGCAGTACTTC. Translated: CASSYLSGQTTYEQYF.

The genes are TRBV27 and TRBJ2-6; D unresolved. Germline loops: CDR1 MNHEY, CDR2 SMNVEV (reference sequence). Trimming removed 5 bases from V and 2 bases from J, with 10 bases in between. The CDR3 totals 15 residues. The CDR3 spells CASSIMRPGANVLTF. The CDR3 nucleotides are TGTGCCAGCAGTATCATGAGGCCTGGGGCCAACGTCCTGACTTTC. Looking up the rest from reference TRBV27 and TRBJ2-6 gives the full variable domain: EAQVTQNPRYLITVTGKKLTVTCSQNMNHEYMSWYRQDPGLGLRQIYYSMNVEVTDKGDVPEGYKVSRKEKRNFPLILESPSPNQTSLYFCASSIMRPGANVLTFGAGSRLTVL.

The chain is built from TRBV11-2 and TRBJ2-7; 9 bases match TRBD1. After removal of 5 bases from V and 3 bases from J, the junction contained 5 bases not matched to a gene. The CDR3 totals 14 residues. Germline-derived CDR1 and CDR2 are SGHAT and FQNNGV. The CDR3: CASSPGQGLYEQYF. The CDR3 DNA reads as TGTGCCAGCAGCCCGGGACAGGGACTCTACGAGCAGTACTTC. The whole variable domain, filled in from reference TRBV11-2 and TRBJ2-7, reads EAGVAQSPRYKIIEKRQSVAFWCNPISGHATLYWYQQILGQGPKLLIQFQNNGVVDDSQLPKDRFSAERLKGVDSTLKIQPAKLEDSAVYLCASSPGQGLYEQYFGPGTRLTVT.

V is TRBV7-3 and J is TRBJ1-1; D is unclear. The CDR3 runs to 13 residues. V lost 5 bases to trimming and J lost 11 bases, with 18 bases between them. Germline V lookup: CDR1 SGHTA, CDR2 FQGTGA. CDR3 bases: TGTGCCAGCAGCACGGACGTCCTCGGGGAGGCTTTCTTT. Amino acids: CASSTDVLGEAFF.

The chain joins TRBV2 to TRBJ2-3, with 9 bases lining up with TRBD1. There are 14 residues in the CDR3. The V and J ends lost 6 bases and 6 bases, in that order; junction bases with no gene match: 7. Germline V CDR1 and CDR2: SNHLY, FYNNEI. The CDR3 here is CASRYATGGDTQYF. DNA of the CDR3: TGTGCCAGCAGATACGCGACAGGGGGGGATACGCAGTATTTT. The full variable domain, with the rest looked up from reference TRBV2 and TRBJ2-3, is EPEVTQTPSHQVTQMGQEVILRCVPISNHLYFYWYRQILGQKVEFLVSFYNNEISEKSEIFDDQFSVERPDGSNFTLKIRSTKLEDSAMYFCASRYATGGDTQYFGPGTRLTVL.

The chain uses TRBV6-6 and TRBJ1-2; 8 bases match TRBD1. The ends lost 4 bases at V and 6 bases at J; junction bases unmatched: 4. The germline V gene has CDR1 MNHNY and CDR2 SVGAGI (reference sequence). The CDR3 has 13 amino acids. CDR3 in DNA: TGTGCCAGCAGTTGGACAGGGACTGATGGCTACACCTTC. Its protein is CASSWTGTDGYTF.

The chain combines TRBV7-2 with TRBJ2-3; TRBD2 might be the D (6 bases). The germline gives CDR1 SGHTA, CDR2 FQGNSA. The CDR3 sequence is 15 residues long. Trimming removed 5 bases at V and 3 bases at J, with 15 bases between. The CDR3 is CASSPFLGGTDTQYF. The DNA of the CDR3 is TGTGCCAGCAGCCCTTTTTTGGGGGGAACAGATACGCAGTATTTT.

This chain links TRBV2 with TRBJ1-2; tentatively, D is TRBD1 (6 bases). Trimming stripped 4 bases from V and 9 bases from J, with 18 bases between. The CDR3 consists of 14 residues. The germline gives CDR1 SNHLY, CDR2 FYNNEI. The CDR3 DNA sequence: TGTGCCAGCAGTGCGGACAGCTCTATTAGTAGCTACACCTTC. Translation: CASSADSSISSYTF.

CDR3 in DNA: TGTGCCAGCAGCTTAGGAGTCAGGCGGGGCGGTGACGAGCAGTACTTC. Its protein is CASSLGVRRGGDEQYF. This sequence joins TRBV7-2 and TRBJ2-7; TRBD2 might be the D (6 bases). Trimming shortened V by 1 base and J by 5 bases, and 18 bases separated the two germline ends. CDR1 SGHTA and CDR2 FQGNSA come from the germline V gene. The CDR3 extends over 16 amino acids.

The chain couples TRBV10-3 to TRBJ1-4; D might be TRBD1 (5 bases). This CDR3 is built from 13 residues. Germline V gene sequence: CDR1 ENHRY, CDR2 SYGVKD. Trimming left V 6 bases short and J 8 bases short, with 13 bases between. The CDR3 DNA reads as TGTGCCATCAGGTGGACACTACAAGAAAAACTGTTTTTT. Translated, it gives CAIRWTLQEKLFF.

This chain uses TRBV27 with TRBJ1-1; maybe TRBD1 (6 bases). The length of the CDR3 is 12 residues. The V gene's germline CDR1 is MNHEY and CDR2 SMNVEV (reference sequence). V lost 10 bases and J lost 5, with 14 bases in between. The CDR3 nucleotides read TGTGCCACCCTTAAGGGGGAGACTGAAGCTTTCTTT. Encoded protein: CATLKGETEAFF.

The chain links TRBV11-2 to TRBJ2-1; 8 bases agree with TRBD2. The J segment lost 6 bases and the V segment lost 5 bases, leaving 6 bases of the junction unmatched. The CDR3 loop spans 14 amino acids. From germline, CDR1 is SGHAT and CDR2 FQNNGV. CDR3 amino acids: CASSPGLAANEQFF. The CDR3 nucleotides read TGTGCCAGCAGCCCTGGACTAGCAGCCAATGAGCAGTTCTTC.

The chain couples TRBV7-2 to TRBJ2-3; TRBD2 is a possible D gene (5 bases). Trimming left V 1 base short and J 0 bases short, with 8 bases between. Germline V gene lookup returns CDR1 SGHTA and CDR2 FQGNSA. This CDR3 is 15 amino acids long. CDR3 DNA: TGTGCCAGCAGCTTAGTGAGGGTTAGCACAGATACGCAGTATTTT. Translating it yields CASSLVRVSTDTQYF.